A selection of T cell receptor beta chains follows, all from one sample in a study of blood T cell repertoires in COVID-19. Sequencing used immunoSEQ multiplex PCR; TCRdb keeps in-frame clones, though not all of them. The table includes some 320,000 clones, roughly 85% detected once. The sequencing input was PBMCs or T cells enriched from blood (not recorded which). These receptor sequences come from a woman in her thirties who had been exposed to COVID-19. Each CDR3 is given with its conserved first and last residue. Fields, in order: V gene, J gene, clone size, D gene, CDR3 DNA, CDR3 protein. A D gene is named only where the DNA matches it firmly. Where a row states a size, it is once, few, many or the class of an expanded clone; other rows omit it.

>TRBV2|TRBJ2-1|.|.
TGTGCCAGCAGTGGGGGGCAGGGGACCTTTGAGCAGTTCTTC
CASSGGQGTFEQFF
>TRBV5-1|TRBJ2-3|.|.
TGCGCCAGCAGCTTTACTAGAATCACAGATACGCAGTATTTT
CASSFTRITDTQYF
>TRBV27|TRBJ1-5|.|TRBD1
TGTGCCAGCAGTTCGACTCCCACAGGGGCTCAGCCCCAGCATTTT
CASSSTPTGAQPQHF
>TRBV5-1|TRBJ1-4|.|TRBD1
TGCGCCAGCAGTGTCCAGGGGGCCGGGTCTAATGAAAAACTGTTTTTT
CASSVQGAGSNEKLFF
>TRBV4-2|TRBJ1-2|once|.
TGTGCCAGCAGTAACAGTTCGAGCTATGGCTACACCTTC
CASSNSSSYGYTF
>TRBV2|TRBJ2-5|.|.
TGTGCCAGCAGTGTGAGAGAGACCCAGTACTTC
CASSVRETQYF
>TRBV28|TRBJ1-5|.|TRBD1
TGTGCCAGCAATACCCCGGGACAGGGGTTCGGGCAGCCCCAGCATTTT
CASNTPGQGFGQPQHF
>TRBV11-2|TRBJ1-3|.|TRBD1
TGTGCCATCAAAGCAGGGACAGGGGCTGGAAACACCATATATTTT
CAIKAGTGAGNTIYF
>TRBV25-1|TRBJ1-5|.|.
TGTGCCAGCAGTGAATCCGGCGGTGATCAGCCCCAGCATTTT
CASSESGGDQPQHF
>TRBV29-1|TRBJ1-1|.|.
TGCAGCGTTTCTATCACTGAAGCTTTCTTT
CSVSITEAFF
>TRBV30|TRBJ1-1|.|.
TGTGCCTGGAGTGTACAGGGATACACTGAAGCTTTCTTT
CAWSVQGYTEAFF
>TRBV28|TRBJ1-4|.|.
TGTGCCAGCACCGTTCACCAGTCCCCTAATGAAAAACTGTTTTTT
CASTVHQSPNEKLFF
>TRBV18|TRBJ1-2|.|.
TGTGCCAGCTCACCCCCCGCGCGGGTAGATAATGGCTACACCTTC
CASSPPARVDNGYTF
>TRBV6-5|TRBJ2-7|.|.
TGTGCCAGCAGTTACTCACAGGCAGTAGCCTACGAGCAGTACTTC
CASSYSQAVAYEQYF
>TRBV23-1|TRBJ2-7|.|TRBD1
TGCGCCAGCAGTCAATCCTTTCCAGGGGGCTCCTACGAGCAGTACTTC
CASSQSFPGGSYEQYF
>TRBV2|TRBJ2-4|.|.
TGTGCCAGCAAAACAGGTCTAGCCAAAAACATTCAGTACTTC
CASKTGLAKNIQYF
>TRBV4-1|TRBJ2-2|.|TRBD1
TGCGCCAGCAGCCAACCGCCGGGACAGGGGACCGGGGAGCTGTTTTTT
CASSQPPGQGTGELFF
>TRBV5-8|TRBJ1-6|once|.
TGTGCCAGCAGCTTGGTAGTGGGATCGGGGAATTCACCCCTCCACTTT
CASSLVVGSGNSPLHF
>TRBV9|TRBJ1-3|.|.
TGTGCCAGCAGCGCGGTGCAGGGTACAGGGAACACCATATATTTT
CASSAVQGTGNTIYF
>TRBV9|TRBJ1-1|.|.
TGTGCCAGCAGCGTAGTGAGGGACACCTCTCCTGAAGCTTTCTTT
CASSVVRDTSPEAFF
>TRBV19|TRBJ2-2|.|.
TGTGCCAGTAGTAGCCAGGGAAGCACCGGGGAGCTGTTTTTT
CASSSQGSTGELFF
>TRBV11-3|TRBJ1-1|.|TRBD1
TGTGCCAGCAGCAATACCCCGGGACAGAGTAACACTGAAGCTTTCTTT
CASSNTPGQSNTEAFF
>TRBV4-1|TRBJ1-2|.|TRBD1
TGCGCCAGCAGCCAGCCCAGACAGGGTGGTAAATATGGCTACACCTTC
CASSQPRQGGKYGYTF
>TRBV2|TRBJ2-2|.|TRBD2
TGTGCCAGCAGTGAAGGGCTAGCGGGGATTACCGGGGAGCTGTTTTTT
CASSEGLAGITGELFF
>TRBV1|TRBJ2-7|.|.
TGCACCAGCAGCCCACGGTGTGGGGCGACTAGCGGGGGGACCGAGCAGTACTTC
CTSSPRCGATSGGTEQYF
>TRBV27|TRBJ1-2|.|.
TGTGCCAGCAGCGGGGGGTGGGTCTATGGCTACACCTTC
CASSGGWVYGYTF
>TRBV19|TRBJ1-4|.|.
TGTGCCAGTACCAATACCCGGCGGGAAAAACTGTTTTTT
CASTNTRREKLFF
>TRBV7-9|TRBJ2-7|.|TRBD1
TGTGCCAGCAGCTTTGACAGGGAGATCTACGAGCAGTACTTC
CASSFDREIYEQYF
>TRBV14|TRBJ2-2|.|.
TGTGCCAGCAGCCAGCGAGGAACCGGGGAGCTGTTTTTT
CASSQRGTGELFF
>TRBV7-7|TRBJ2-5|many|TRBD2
TGTGCTAGCAGCACCGGACGGGAGGGACTAGCGGGAAAAGAGACCCAGTACTTC
CASSTGREGLAGKETQYF
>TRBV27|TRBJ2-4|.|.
TGTGCCAGCAGCCCGTCGAGCCTAGCCAAAAACATTCAGTACTTC
CASSPSSLAKNIQYF
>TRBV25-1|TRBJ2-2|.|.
TGTGCCAGCAGTGAAGTCGCCGGGGAGCTGTTTTTT
CASSEVAGELFF
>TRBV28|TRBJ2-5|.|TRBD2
TGTGCCAGCAGTTTCCTAGCGGGAGGGCCGGGGGAGACCCAGTACTTC
CASSFLAGGPGETQYF
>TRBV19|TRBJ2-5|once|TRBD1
TGTGCCAGTAGTATAGATCTAGGGGACAGGGGGCACACCCAGTACTTC
CASSIDLGDRGHTQYF
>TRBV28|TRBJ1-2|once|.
TGTGCCAGCAGTTCAGGCTATTATGGCTACACCTTC
CASSSGYYGYTF
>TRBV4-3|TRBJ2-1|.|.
TGCGCCAGCAGCCAAGAAGGTCTAGATCCTGATGAGCAGTTCTTC
CASSQEGLDPDEQFF
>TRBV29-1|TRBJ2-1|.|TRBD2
TGCAGCGCCAAAAGACAGACTAGCGGGGGAGCCTACAATGAGCAGTTCTTC
CSAKRQTSGGAYNEQFF
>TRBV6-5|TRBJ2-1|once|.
TGTGCCATCGACGAACAGGGTTCAATCGATGAGCAGTTCTTC
CAIDEQGSIDEQFF
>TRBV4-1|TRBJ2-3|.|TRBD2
TGCGCCAGTTTAGATGGGACTAGCGGGACCAAAGGAGATACGCAGTATTTT
CASLDGTSGTKGDTQYF
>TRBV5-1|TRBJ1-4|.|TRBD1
TGCGCCAGCAGCCCCTACCGACAGGGGCTCAATGAAAAACTGTTTTTT
CASSPYRQGLNEKLFF
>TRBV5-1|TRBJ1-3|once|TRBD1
TGCGCCAGCAGCTTGGACAGGGGAGGCAACACCATATATTTT
CASSLDRGGNTIYF
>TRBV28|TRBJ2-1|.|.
TGTGCCAGCAGGATGAGCGTAAATGAGCAGTTCTTC
CASRMSVNEQFF
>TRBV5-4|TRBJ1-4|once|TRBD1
TGTGCCAGCAGCAGTAAGACAGGGGGCAGAGGGGAAAAACTGTTTTTT
CASSSKTGGRGEKLFF
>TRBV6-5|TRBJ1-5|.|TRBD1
TGTGCCAGCAGGACAGGGTTTTATCAGCCCCAGCATTTT
CASRTGFYQPQHF
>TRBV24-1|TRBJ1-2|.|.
TGTGCCACCAGTGGGATAAACTATGACTACACCTTC
CATSGINYDYTF
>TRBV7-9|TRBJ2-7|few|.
TGTGCCAGCAACGAACCTAACAGGGAAGGTAACGAGCAGTACTTC
CASNEPNREGNEQYF
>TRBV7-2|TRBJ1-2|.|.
TGTGCCAGCAGTGAGACATGGAACTATGGCTACACCTTC
CASSETWNYGYTF
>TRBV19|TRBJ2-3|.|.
TGTGCCAGTAGTAAGGACAGCCGCACAGATACGCAGTATTTT
CASSKDSRTDTQYF
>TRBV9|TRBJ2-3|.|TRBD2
TGTGCCAGCAGCGTATTAAGGACTAGCGGGAGGGGACTCTCGGATACGCAGTATTTT
CASSVLRTSGRGLSDTQYF